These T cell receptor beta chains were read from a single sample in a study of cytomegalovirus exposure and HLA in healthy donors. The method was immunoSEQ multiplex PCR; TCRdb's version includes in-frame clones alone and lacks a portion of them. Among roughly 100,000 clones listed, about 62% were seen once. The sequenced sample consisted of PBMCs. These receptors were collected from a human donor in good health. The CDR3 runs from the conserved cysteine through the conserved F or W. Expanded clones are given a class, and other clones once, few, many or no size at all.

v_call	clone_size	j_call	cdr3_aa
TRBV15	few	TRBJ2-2	CATSLRTGGPGELFF
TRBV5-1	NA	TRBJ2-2	CASSLAGWREGRTGELFF
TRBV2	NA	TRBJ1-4	CAMTSRGGDEKLFF
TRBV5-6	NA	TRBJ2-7	CASNLNDGIRSYEQYF
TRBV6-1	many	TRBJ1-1	CASSEAGNTEAFF
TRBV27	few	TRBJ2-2	CASSPYSPSTGELFF
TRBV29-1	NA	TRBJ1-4	CSVGSTVNEKLFF
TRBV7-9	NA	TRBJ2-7	CASRPGLAGGEQYF
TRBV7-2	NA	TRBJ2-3	CATQPTTNTDTQYF
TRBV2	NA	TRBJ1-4	CASTRRNGWEKLFF
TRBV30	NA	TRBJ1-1	CAWEPGQVDTEAFF
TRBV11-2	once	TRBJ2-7	CASSLVAVGGEQYF
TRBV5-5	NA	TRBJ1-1	CASSWGPGGGTEAFF
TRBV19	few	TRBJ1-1	CASSIPITDWNTEAFF
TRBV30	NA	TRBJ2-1	CAWSADSRVNEQFF
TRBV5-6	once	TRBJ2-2	CASSSSSGRAYAGELFF
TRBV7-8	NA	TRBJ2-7	CASSLGQGVYEQYF
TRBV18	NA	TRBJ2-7	CASSPGQTYEQYF
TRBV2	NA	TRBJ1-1	CASSERQINTEAFF
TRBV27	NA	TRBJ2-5	CASSLRRLGRGETQYF
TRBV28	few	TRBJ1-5	CASSLPQGPQHF
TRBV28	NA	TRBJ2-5	CASSRRQTYQETQYF
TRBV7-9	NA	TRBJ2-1	CASSTRDRGRVYNEQFF
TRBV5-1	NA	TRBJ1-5	CASSPGQGTYQPQHF
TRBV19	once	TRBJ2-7	CASSMAGAPDYEQYF
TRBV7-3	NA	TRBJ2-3	CASSSSRLAWKYF
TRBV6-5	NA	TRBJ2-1	CASSSPGVGDNEQFF
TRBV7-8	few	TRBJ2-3	CASSLVLSTQYF
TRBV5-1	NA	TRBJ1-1	CASSWGTYVNTEAFF
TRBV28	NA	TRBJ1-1	CASSLEGALVLNTEAFF
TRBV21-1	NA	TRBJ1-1	CASSKGRMGGAMAAFF
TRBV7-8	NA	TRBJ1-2	CASSPRREYGYTF
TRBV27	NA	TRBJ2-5	CATQVRGRETQYF
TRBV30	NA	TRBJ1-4	CAWSVFQGEANEKLFF
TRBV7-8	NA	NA	CASSLGFGRKGGYEQYF
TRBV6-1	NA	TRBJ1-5	CASSDTGGQEPQHF
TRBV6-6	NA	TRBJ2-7	CASSYAAGTSYEQYF